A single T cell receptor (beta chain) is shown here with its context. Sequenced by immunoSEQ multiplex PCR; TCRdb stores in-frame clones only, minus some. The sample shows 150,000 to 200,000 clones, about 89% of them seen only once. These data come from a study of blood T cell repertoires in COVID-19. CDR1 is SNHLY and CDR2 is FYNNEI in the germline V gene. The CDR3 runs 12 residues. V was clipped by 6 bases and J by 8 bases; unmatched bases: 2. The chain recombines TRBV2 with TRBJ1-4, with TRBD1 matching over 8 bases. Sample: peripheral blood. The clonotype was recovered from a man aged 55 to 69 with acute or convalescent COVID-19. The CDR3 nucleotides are TGTGCCAGCAGGACAGGGGACGAAAAACTGTTTTTT. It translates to CASRTGDEKLFF.